This TCR beta chain emerged from a study of shared clonotypes between healthy human individuals. Cells designated naive CD8 were CD45RO-negative and were positively selected for CCR7, with terminally differentiated effector memory CD45RA+ cells excluded. The run depth of the assay was deep. Data came from immunoSEQ multiplex PCR; TCRdb stores just in-frame clones and leaves some out. The top ten hold 1% to 1.3% of the sample, which has some 2,000,000 clones, about 95% seen once. V shed 4 bases, J shed 8 bases, and the junction held 7 bases outside the gene matches. The CDR3 consists of 14 residues. CDR1 is LNHDA and CDR2 is SQIVND in the germline V gene (reference sequence).

The chain recombines TRBV19 with TRBJ1-4; 7 nucleotides align to TRBD1. This TCR was sampled from a man younger than 35 in good health. The sequencing sample was made of naive CD8+ T cells sorted from blood. This chain's CDR3 is CASSTQGNGEKLFF. CDR3 in DNA: TGTGCCAGTAGTACACAGGGGAACGGCGAAAAACTGTTTTTT.